Each of the 17 T cell receptor beta chains below was sequenced from the same sample in a study of T cell responses to AZD1222 COVID-19 vaccine. TCRdb's copy holds only in-frame clones and misses some; the assay was immunoSEQ multiplex PCR. The data contain 150,000 to 200,000 clones, 90% to 95% of them singletons. The input for sequencing was peripheral blood, taken on day 0 of AZD1222 vaccination. Receptors originate from an adult in good health.

The genes are TRBV5-1 and TRBJ2-5; 9 bases are shared with TRBD1. The length of the CDR3 is 15 residues. The V gene's germline CDR1 is SGHRS and CDR2 YFSETQ. V trimming: 4 bases; J trimming: 0 bases; junction bases outside the gene matches: 4. This chain's CDR3 is CASSTGQGYQETQYF. Written as DNA, the CDR3 is TGCGCCAGCAGCACAGGACAGGGGTACCAAGAGACCCAGTACTTC.

This clone is a singleton in its sample. J is TRBJ1-1 and V is TRBV28; possibly TRBD1 for D (6 bases). Trimming took off 2 bases at V and 0 bases at J, with 13 bases between the two ends. The CDR3 runs to 16 residues. Germline CDR1 and CDR2: MDHEN and SYDVKM. DNA for the CDR3: TGTGCCAGCAGTTTAGAGGGGGGGATACTGAACACTGAAGCTTTCTTT. Translated: CASSLEGGILNTEAFF.

The CDR3 loop reads CASSRDRSSGNTIYF. The CDR3 DNA sequence: TGTGCCAGCAGCCGGGACCGGAGCTCTGGAAACACCATATATTTT. The gene calls are TRBV28 and TRBJ1-3; D is possibly TRBD1 (5 bases). The CDR3 runs to 15 residues. The V gene's germline CDR1 is MDHEN and CDR2 SYDVKM. With 6 bases removed from V and 0 bases from J, the gap between germline ends came to 12 bases.

V gene TRBV5-1 combines with J gene TRBJ1-1; TRBD1 agrees at 7 bases. The CDR3 is 13 residues long. V lost 6 bases to trimming and J lost 2 bases; unmatched junction nucleotides: 4. CDR1 and CDR2 from the germline V gene are SGHRS and YFSETQ. CDR3 in DNA: TGCGCCAGCACAGGGACAGTCAACACTGAAGCTTTCTTT. Translation: CASTGTVNTEAFF.

The chain links TRBV12-3 or TRBV12-4 to TRBJ1-1; D remains unclear. V was clipped by 6 bases and J by 4 bases, with 12 bases between them. The CDR3 contains 13 residues. In DNA, the CDR3 is TGTGCCAGCAGCCCCCAGGTGGGCACTGAAGCTTTCTTT. It yields the protein CASSPQVGTEAFF.

This clone has just one count. The chain recombines TRBV4-1 with TRBJ2-5; 11 bases agree with TRBD2. This CDR3 comprises 16 residues. The V gene end was trimmed by 3 bases and the J gene end by 4 bases; junction bases not matched to a gene: 7. Germline V lookup: CDR1 MGHRA, CDR2 YSYEKL. For the CDR3, the DNA is TGCGCCAGCAGCCAGGGTAGCGGGGGGGGGTTAGAGACCCAGTACTTC. This codes for CASSQGSGGGLETQYF.

The rearrangement uses TRBV6-6 and TRBJ2-2; TRBD1 matches at 9 bases. The CDR3 is 15 amino acids. Per germline, CDR1 MNHNY and CDR2 SVGAGI (reference sequence). Trimming removed 6 bases from V and 3 bases from J; junction bases left unmatched: 5. As DNA, the CDR3 is TGTGCCAGCAGATCGACAGGGGGGGACACCGGGGAGCTGTTTTTT. Translation: CASRSTGGDTGELFF.

The chain combines TRBV29-1 with TRBJ2-2, with 8 bases aligning to TRBD2. The germline gives CDR1 SQVTM, CDR2 ANQGSEA. The CDR3 loop spans 16 amino acids. With 3 bases clipped from V and 4 bases from J, the junction kept 10 bases outside the gene matches. CDR3: CSVDLSPGGVTGELFF. CDR3 in DNA: TGCAGCGTTGATTTAAGTCCCGGGGGGGTCACCGGGGAGCTGTTTTTT.

CDR3 sequence reads: CASSPWDNSNQPQHF. The CDR3 DNA reads as TGTGCCAGCAGTCCCTGGGACAATAGCAATCAGCCCCAGCATTTT. This chain connects TRBV27 to TRBJ1-5; tentative D call: TRBD1 (6 bases). V dropped 5 bases and J dropped 0 bases, with 11 bases sitting between them. The CDR3 length is 15 residues. CDR1 is MNHEY and CDR2 is SMNVEV in the germline V gene (reference sequence).

The rearrangement joins TRBV9 to TRBJ2-1; D remains ambiguous. The CDR3 length is 15 residues. V lost 2 bases, J lost 2 bases, and 11 bases lay in between. Germline CDR1 reads SGDLS; CDR2 reads YYNGEE. The CDR3 region is CASSVIAATYNEQFF. CDR3 DNA sequence: TGTGCCAGCAGCGTGATAGCAGCGACCTACAATGAGCAGTTCTTC.

This chain links TRBV5-4 with TRBJ2-1; TRBD2 matches at 7 bases. Germline CDR1 reads SGHNT; CDR2 reads YYREEE (reference sequence). Losses at the gene ends were 4 bases for V and 12 bases for J; bases not matched to a gene: 7. The CDR3 is 12 amino acids. CDR3 sequence: CASSREGTTQFF. As DNA, the CDR3 is TGTGCCAGCAGCCGTGAGGGGACTACGCAGTTCTTC.

The V gene is TRBV11-2, the J gene TRBJ2-3; 8 bases are a match to TRBD2. CDR1 and CDR2 from the germline V gene are SGHAT and FQNNGV. CDR3 length: 16 amino acids. V trimming: 1 base; J trimming: 1 base; junction bases outside the gene matches: 4. CDR3 in DNA: TGTGCCAGCAGCTTAGTTAGCGGGGTGGGCACAGATACGCAGTATTTT. It yields the protein CASSLVSGVGTDTQYF.

This clone showed up just once. The J gene is TRBJ1-2, the V gene TRBV19, with a possible D match to TRBD1 (5 bases). Germline CDR1 LNHDA, CDR2 SQIVND (reference sequence). The CDR3 loop spans 14 amino acids. Trimming removed 8 bases from V and 3 bases from J, with 16 bases in between. The CDR3 protein is CASRQSGSHYGYTF. As DNA, the CDR3 is TGTGCCAGTCGACAGTCCGGTTCTCACTATGGCTACACCTTC.

The chain has TRBV7-9 and TRBJ2-1; 8 bases align to TRBD2. The germline gives CDR1 SEHNR, CDR2 FQNEAQ (reference sequence). V dropped 5 bases and J dropped 0; count of bases not matched to a gene: 6. The CDR3 is made up of 16 amino acids. In nucleotides, the CDR3 is TGTGCCAGCAGCAGACTAGCGCTCAGCTCCTACAATGAGCAGTTCTTC. Amino acids: CASSRLALSSYNEQFF.

With regard to this clone: Other DNA sequences within the sample encode an identical CDR3. The rearrangement joins TRBV6-5 to TRBJ1-6, with D perhaps matching TRBD1 (6 bases). Trimming took 3 bases from V and 9 from J, leaving 15 bases between them. The CDR3 is 15 residues long. Germline CDR1 MNHEY, CDR2 SVGAGI. CDR3 in amino acids: CASSYSQGSSSPLHF. The CDR3 DNA is TGTGCCAGCAGTTATTCACAGGGCTCGTCTTCACCCCTCCACTTT.

The rearrangement uses TRBV2 and TRBJ1-2; no clear D. Germline V gene data show CDR1 as SNHLY and CDR2 as FYNNEI. Trimming left V 8 bases short and J 8 bases short, with 12 bases between. The CDR3 spans 11 residues. DNA of the CDR3: TGTGCCAGCTCTGAAGGATGGGGCTACACCTTC. It yields the protein CASSEGWGYTF.

The chain is built from TRBV7-2 and TRBJ2-3; 7 bases line up with TRBD1. Germline loops: CDR1 SGHTA, CDR2 FQGNSA. V lost 5 bases to trimming and J lost 6 bases; unmatched junction nucleotides: 8. The CDR3 totals 14 residues. The CDR3 here is CASSPLSRGDTQYF. The CDR3 bases are TGTGCCAGCAGCCCCCTGAGCAGGGGGGATACGCAGTATTTT.